One TCR beta chain is described in this entry. Its antigen is not yet known. The record has no base qualities; no much larger clone is one base away. This sample is part of a study of T cell repertoires in cytomegalovirus infection (dated by TCRdb to 2018 to 2020). Study-level background: Alongside well-studied HLA-B-restricted epitopes, the peptide stimulations were aimed at recently identified HLA-C-restricted CMV epitopes, whose presentation resists viral immunomodulation. Donor HLA type was relevant to the analysis, as public TCR beta signatures indicated carriage of CMV infection together with the matching HLA type. What the study reported, not specific to this receptor: In the ex vivo response, HLA-C-restricted CMV-specific TCR beta clonotypes were dominant, and in two of eight donors the single most frequent clonotype came from this HLA-C-restricted group. In both this cohort and an independent cohort of some 370 donors, the cumulative frequency of public TCR beta family members distinguished carriers of CMV infection plus the relevant HLA type.

TCRdb records Illumina HiSeq 1500 as the sequencer. Through fastp at Q25 and MiXCR, TCRdb rebuilt clones from the public reads, retaining in-frame beta chains. A single entry per CDR3 protein holds the most common genes and DNA from its merged rows. This sample is represented by about 360,000 distinct CDR3 sequences; 34% of them were singletons. The top ten clones comprise less than 15% of the sample. Deletion took 6 bases off V and 4 bases off J, with a span of 19 bases between the germline ends. Reading from cysteine to phenylalanine, the CDR3 counts 15 amino acids. The kept DNA is CDR3 alone, 45 bases in frame from the first base. CDR1 and CDR2 (LNHDA, SQIVND) derive from the germline V gene (reference sequence). Read against the paper, the sample's treatment or condition label means: in vitro stimulation with specific CMV peptide epitopes to enrich CMV-specific T cells.

The TCR sequence derives from a human donor in good health (CMV status not recorded). Some clones in this sample may be carry-over from other donors' samples. The rearrangement combines TRBV19 with TRBJ2-7, and perhaps TRBD1 as D gene, on 6 matching bases. The source was cultured PBMCs, collected from culture after CMV antigen stimulation. Here is the DNA: TGTGCCAGTAGAAGACAACCCGGGACAAAATACGAGCAGTACTTC. Its translation reads: CASRRQPGTKYEQYF.